This T cell receptor (beta chain) derives from a study of blood T cell repertoires in COVID-19. Overall study context: Samples taken during acute and convalescent COVID-19 were collected in the United States, Italy and Spain. PBMCs, B-cell-depleted T cells, or T cells provided the cDNA or gDNA that made up the material.

Germline V CDR1 and CDR2: KGHSH, LQKENI. Trimming took 1 base from V and 0 from J, leaving 8 bases between them. The CDR3 has 15 amino acids. In the source study's methods: Reference gene primer amplification in the assay estimated nucleated cell counts. The data were produced by immunoSEQ multiplex PCR, yet TCRdb's version contains in-frame clones alone and is incomplete. V and J calls and clone size are copied from that table; D and trimming were computed from the DNA. The sample holds about 100,000 clones; over 85% are singletons and the top ten take around 1.9%. Seattle's cohort entered during active infection and was followed longitudinally.

Sequenced sample: peripheral blood. The chain couples TRBV18 to TRBJ2-3, with D unclear. This receptor was taken from a woman aged 50 to 60 with COVID-19, enrolled during active disease. The CDR3 DNA is TGTGCCAGCTCACCACAGCGTACAAGCACAGATACGCAGTATTTT. Translated, it gives CASSPQRTSTDTQYF. The complete variable domain, with remaining parts taken from reference TRBV18 and TRBJ2-3, reads NAGVMQNPRHLVRRRGQEARLRCSPMKGHSHVYWYRQLPEEGLKFMVYLQKENIIDESGMPKERFSAEFPKEGPSILRIQQVVRGDSAAYFCASSPQRTSTDTQYFGPGTRLTVL.